Listed below are T cell receptor beta chains from one sample, sequenced in a study of T cell responses to AZD1222 COVID-19 vaccine. Assay: immunoSEQ multiplex PCR; the TCRdb copy retains only in-frame clones and omits some. The sample contains roughly 130,000 clones, around 89% of which appear only once. This sample comprised peripheral blood, obtained on day 0 of AZD1222 vaccination. These receptor sequences come from an adult in good health. Each CDR3 is given with its conserved first and last residue. Fields, in order: D gene, V gene, J gene, clone size, CDR3 protein, CDR3 DNA. The D gene is left open where the match is weak. Clone size, where shown, is once, few, many, or a class for clones that have expanded.

D gene: TRBD1
V gene: TRBV19
J gene: TRBJ1-4
clone size: -
CDR3 protein: CASNPQGPANEKLFF
CDR3 DNA: TGTGCCAGTAACCCACAGGGGCCGGCTAATGAAAAACTGTTTTTT

D gene: TRBD2
V gene: TRBV4-3
J gene: TRBJ2-2
clone size: -
CDR3 protein: CASSQDIPTSGTHTGELFF
CDR3 DNA: TGCGCCAGCAGCCAAGATATCCCGACTAGCGGGACCCACACCGGGGAGCTGTTTTTT

D gene: -
V gene: TRBV27
J gene: TRBJ1-6
clone size: -
CDR3 protein: CASSLFGSPLHF
CDR3 DNA: TGTGCCAGCAGTTTATTTGGTTCACCCCTCCACTTT

D gene: -
V gene: TRBV6-5
J gene: TRBJ2-2
clone size: once
CDR3 protein: CASSWGSRNTGELFF
CDR3 DNA: TGTGCCAGTAGCTGGGGATCTCGCAACACCGGGGAGCTGTTTTTT

D gene: -
V gene: TRBV6-5
J gene: TRBJ1-1
clone size: -
CDR3 protein: CASSYRRGVATEAFF
CDR3 DNA: TGTGCCAGCAGTTACCGTCGGGGGGTGGCCACTGAAGCTTTCTTT

D gene: -
V gene: TRBV3-1/TRBV3-2
J gene: TRBJ2-3
clone size: -
CDR3 protein: CASSPRDFTDTQYF
CDR3 DNA: TGTGCCAGCAGCCCTAGGGACTTCACAGATACGCAGTATTTT

D gene: -
V gene: TRBV7-2
J gene: TRBJ2-1
clone size: once
CDR3 protein: CASSQEGYNEQFF
CDR3 DNA: TGTGCCAGCAGCCAGGAGGGTTACAATGAGCAGTTCTTC

D gene: -
V gene: TRBV9
J gene: TRBJ2-2
clone size: once
CDR3 protein: CASSVAEGTGELFF
CDR3 DNA: TGTGCCAGCAGCGTAGCTGAAGGCACCGGGGAGCTGTTTTTT

D gene: -
V gene: TRBV4-3
J gene: TRBJ1-5
clone size: medium-sized
CDR3 protein: CASSPDPSNQPQHF
CDR3 DNA: TGCGCCAGCAGCCCGGACCCTAGCAATCAGCCCCAGCATTTT

D gene: TRBD1
V gene: TRBV12-3/TRBV12-4
J gene: TRBJ1-2
clone size: -
CDR3 protein: CASTPGQGYGYTF
CDR3 DNA: TGTGCCAGCACCCCAGGACAGGGGTATGGCTACACCTTC

D gene: -
V gene: TRBV5-1
J gene: TRBJ1-1
clone size: -
CDR3 protein: CASSFINPNTEAFF
CDR3 DNA: TGCGCCAGCAGCTTCATCAACCCGAACACTGAAGCTTTCTTT

D gene: -
V gene: TRBV19
J gene: TRBJ2-5
clone size: -
CDR3 protein: CASSIGLRETQYF
CDR3 DNA: TGTGCCAGTAGTATCGGATTACGGGAGACCCAGTACTTC

D gene: -
V gene: TRBV5-1
J gene: TRBJ1-1
clone size: once
CDR3 protein: CASSLVSSMNTEAFF
CDR3 DNA: TGCGCCAGCAGCTTGGTATCCAGTATGAACACTGAAGCTTTCTTT

D gene: -
V gene: TRBV7-2
J gene: TRBJ1-1
clone size: -
CDR3 protein: CASSRTSGAGAFF
CDR3 DNA: TGTGCCAGCAGCCGGACATCGGGGGCGGGAGCTTTCTTT

D gene: -
V gene: TRBV5-5
J gene: TRBJ2-5
clone size: -
CDR3 protein: CASSLGGGAETQYF
CDR3 DNA: TGTGCCAGCAGCTTGGGGGGTGGTGCGGAGACCCAGTACTTC

D gene: -
V gene: TRBV3-1/TRBV3-2
J gene: TRBJ1-2
clone size: -
CDR3 protein: CASSQGSSGSSYGYTF
CDR3 DNA: TGTGCCAGCAGCCAAGGATCGTCAGGGTCGAGCTATGGCTACACCTTC

D gene: -
V gene: TRBV5-5
J gene: TRBJ2-1
clone size: -
CDR3 protein: CASSQLGGSYNEQFF
CDR3 DNA: TGTGCCAGCAGCCAACTGGGGGGCTCCTACAATGAGCAGTTCTTC

D gene: -
V gene: TRBV15
J gene: TRBJ1-4
clone size: once
CDR3 protein: CATSRDGQLNEKLFF
CDR3 DNA: TGTGCCACCAGCAGAGATGGGCAGCTTAATGAAAAACTGTTTTTT

D gene: -
V gene: TRBV30
J gene: TRBJ2-7
clone size: -
CDR3 protein: CAWSPGGPEQYF
CDR3 DNA: TGTGCCTGGAGCCCAGGTGGCCCCGAGCAGTACTTC

D gene: -
V gene: TRBV5-4
J gene: TRBJ1-1
clone size: -
CDR3 protein: CASRSTLMNTEAFF
CDR3 DNA: TGTGCCAGCAGGTCGACACTGATGAACACTGAAGCTTTCTTT

D gene: TRBD2
V gene: TRBV7-6
J gene: TRBJ2-7
clone size: -
CDR3 protein: CASSPSGGILYEQYF
CDR3 DNA: TGTGCCAGCAGCCCTAGCGGGGGAATTCTCTACGAGCAGTACTTC

D gene: TRBD2
V gene: TRBV6-5
J gene: TRBJ2-2
clone size: -
CDR3 protein: CASSRLAGLAGELFF
CDR3 DNA: TGTGCCAGCTCCCGGCTAGCGGGATTGGCCGGGGAGCTGTTTTTT

D gene: TRBD2
V gene: TRBV28
J gene: TRBJ2-7
clone size: -
CDR3 protein: CASSHGASGRPYEQYF
CDR3 DNA: TGTGCCAGCAGTCATGGGGCTAGCGGGCGGCCTTACGAGCAGTACTTC

D gene: TRBD1
V gene: TRBV19
J gene: TRBJ1-1
clone size: -
CDR3 protein: CASSPRTGAEAFF
CDR3 DNA: TGTGCCAGTAGTCCCCGGACAGGGGCTGAAGCTTTCTTT

D gene: -
V gene: TRBV5-5
J gene: TRBJ1-1
clone size: -
CDR3 protein: CASSLGRVMNTEAFF
CDR3 DNA: TGTGCCAGCAGCTTGGGGCGGGTCATGAACACTGAAGCTTTCTTT

D gene: -
V gene: TRBV29-1
J gene: TRBJ2-7
clone size: -
CDR3 protein: CSALFPGASEQYF
CDR3 DNA: TGCAGCGCCCTGTTCCCGGGCGCGAGCGAGCAGTACTTC

D gene: -
V gene: TRBV4-1
J gene: TRBJ1-4
clone size: once
CDR3 protein: CASSQDPRGKLFF
CDR3 DNA: TGCGCCAGCAGCCAAGATCCGCGGGGGAAACTGTTTTTT

D gene: -
V gene: TRBV7-9
J gene: TRBJ2-7
clone size: -
CDR3 protein: CASSPRKEGRYEQYF
CDR3 DNA: TGTGCCAGCAGCCCGCGAAAGGAGGGCCGTTACGAGCAGTACTTC

D gene: TRBD2
V gene: TRBV18
J gene: TRBJ2-7
clone size: -
CDR3 protein: CASSPKAGTTYEQYF
CDR3 DNA: TGTGCCAGCTCACCGAAAGCGGGGACTACCTACGAGCAGTACTTC

D gene: -
V gene: TRBV4-3
J gene: TRBJ2-3
clone size: -
CDR3 protein: CASSQEVEGGLKYTQYF
CDR3 DNA: TGCGCCAGCAGCCAAGAGGTTGAGGGGGGGCTTAAATATACGCAGTATTTT

D gene: -
V gene: TRBV2
J gene: TRBJ1-2
clone size: -
CDR3 protein: CASSENVRGLYGYTF
CDR3 DNA: TGTGCCAGCAGTGAGAATGTAAGGGGACTCTATGGCTACACCTTC

D gene: TRBD1
V gene: TRBV7-9
J gene: TRBJ1-4
clone size: -
CDR3 protein: CASSFQGAAEKLFF
CDR3 DNA: TGTGCCAGCAGCTTTCAGGGGGCGGCCGAAAAACTGTTTTTT

D gene: -
V gene: TRBV7-9
J gene: TRBJ1-6
clone size: -
CDR3 protein: CASSPDSGPNSPLHF
CDR3 DNA: TGTGCCAGCAGCCCCGATTCCGGGCCAAATTCACCCCTCCACTTT

D gene: -
V gene: TRBV5-1
J gene: TRBJ2-2
clone size: -
CDR3 protein: CASSLDGGTGELFF
CDR3 DNA: TGCGCCAGCAGCTTGGACGGGGGCACCGGGGAGCTGTTTTTT

D gene: -
V gene: TRBV3-1/TRBV3-2
J gene: TRBJ1-4
clone size: -
CDR3 protein: CASSQASRGKLFF
CDR3 DNA: TGTGCCAGCAGCCAAGCATCCAGAGGAAAACTGTTTTTT

D gene: TRBD1
V gene: TRBV28
J gene: TRBJ2-7
clone size: -
CDR3 protein: CASSSGGTGKSYEQYF
CDR3 DNA: TGTGCCAGCAGTTCTGGGGGGACAGGGAAGTCCTACGAGCAGTACTTC

D gene: TRBD1
V gene: TRBV5-6
J gene: TRBJ2-7
clone size: -
CDR3 protein: CASSQRGPYEQYF
CDR3 DNA: TGTGCCAGCAGCCAAAGGGGGCCCTACGAGCAGTACTTC

D gene: -
V gene: TRBV2
J gene: TRBJ1-5
clone size: -
CDR3 protein: CASTGANSNQPQHF
CDR3 DNA: TGTGCCAGCACCGGGGCCAATAGCAATCAGCCCCAGCATTTT

D gene: -
V gene: TRBV18
J gene: TRBJ2-3
clone size: -
CDR3 protein: CASSPLRGGTDTQYF
CDR3 DNA: TGTGCCAGCTCACCCCTCCGGGGTGGCACAGATACGCAGTATTTT

D gene: -
V gene: TRBV4-2
J gene: TRBJ1-4
clone size: -
CDR3 protein: CASSQEQQGDEKLFF
CDR3 DNA: TGTGCCAGCAGCCAAGAACAACAGGGAGATGAAAAACTGTTTTTT

D gene: -
V gene: TRBV4-2
J gene: TRBJ1-5
clone size: -
CDR3 protein: CASAAEGADQPQHF
CDR3 DNA: TGTGCCAGCGCCGCGGAGGGCGCAGATCAGCCCCAGCATTTT

D gene: TRBD1
V gene: TRBV3-1/TRBV3-2
J gene: TRBJ2-7
clone size: -
CDR3 protein: CASSQGGTGTYEQYF
CDR3 DNA: TGTGCCAGCAGCCAAGGGGGGACAGGGACCTACGAGCAGTACTTC

D gene: TRBD1
V gene: TRBV5-4
J gene: TRBJ2-3
clone size: -
CDR3 protein: CASSWGQGRGDTQYF
CDR3 DNA: TGTGCCAGCAGCTGGGGACAGGGCCGCGGAGATACGCAGTATTTT

D gene: TRBD1
V gene: TRBV29-1
J gene: TRBJ1-4
clone size: -
CDR3 protein: CSVRTPGQPSTTNEKLFF
CDR3 DNA: TGCAGCGTTCGTACGCCGGGACAGCCTTCGACAACTAATGAAAAACTGTTTTTT

D gene: -
V gene: TRBV5-4
J gene: TRBJ1-1
clone size: -
CDR3 protein: CASSPGGYRNTEAFF
CDR3 DNA: TGTGCCAGCAGCCCCGGAGGATATAGGAACACTGAAGCTTTCTTT

D gene: -
V gene: TRBV9
J gene: TRBJ1-3
clone size: -
CDR3 protein: CASSPPGVSGNTIYF
CDR3 DNA: TGTGCCAGCAGCCCGCCAGGGGTTTCTGGAAACACCATATATTTT

D gene: TRBD1
V gene: TRBV7-2
J gene: TRBJ1-2
clone size: -
CDR3 protein: CASSSFSRDRGYGYTF
CDR3 DNA: TGTGCCAGCAGCTCCTTTAGTAGGGACAGGGGATATGGCTACACCTTC

D gene: -
V gene: TRBV10-3
J gene: TRBJ1-2
clone size: -
CDR3 protein: CAISGSTPNYGYTF
CDR3 DNA: TGTGCCATCAGTGGTTCAACCCCTAACTATGGCTACACCTTC

D gene: -
V gene: TRBV5-6
J gene: TRBJ1-4
clone size: -
CDR3 protein: CASSLRRTTNEKLFF
CDR3 DNA: TGTGCCAGCAGCTTGCGAAGAACAACTAATGAAAAACTGTTTTTT

D gene: -
V gene: TRBV28
J gene: TRBJ1-2
clone size: once
CDR3 protein: CASNRFTEGGYTF
CDR3 DNA: TGTGCCAGCAACAGGTTTACTGAGGGTGGCTACACCTTC